This TCR beta chain was captured by sequencing in a study of cytomegalovirus exposure and HLA in healthy donors. The study's findings and limits: As confirmed in vitro, three CMV-associated chains were specific for CMV antigens.

About this clone itself: What it binds is not known.

Primers: 60 Vbeta forward and 13 Jbeta reverse. Method: immunoSEQ multiplex PCR; TCRdb's copy keeps in-frame clones and lacks some. Of just over 150,000 clones listed, about 73% are singletons. V dropped 3 bases and J dropped 5 bases, with 19 bases sitting between them. Germline CDR1 MNHNY, CDR2 SVGAGI (reference sequence). The CDR3 runs to 16 residues. The chain uses TRBV6-6 and TRBJ2-5; no clear D gene. The sequence was collected from a woman aged 40 to 50 in good health and CMV-seronegative. Sequencing input: PBMCs. For the CDR3, the DNA is TGTGCCAGCAGTTATTCTTCCGGTAGGAGAGTGGAGACCCAGTACTTC. It codes for CASSYSSGRRVETQYF.